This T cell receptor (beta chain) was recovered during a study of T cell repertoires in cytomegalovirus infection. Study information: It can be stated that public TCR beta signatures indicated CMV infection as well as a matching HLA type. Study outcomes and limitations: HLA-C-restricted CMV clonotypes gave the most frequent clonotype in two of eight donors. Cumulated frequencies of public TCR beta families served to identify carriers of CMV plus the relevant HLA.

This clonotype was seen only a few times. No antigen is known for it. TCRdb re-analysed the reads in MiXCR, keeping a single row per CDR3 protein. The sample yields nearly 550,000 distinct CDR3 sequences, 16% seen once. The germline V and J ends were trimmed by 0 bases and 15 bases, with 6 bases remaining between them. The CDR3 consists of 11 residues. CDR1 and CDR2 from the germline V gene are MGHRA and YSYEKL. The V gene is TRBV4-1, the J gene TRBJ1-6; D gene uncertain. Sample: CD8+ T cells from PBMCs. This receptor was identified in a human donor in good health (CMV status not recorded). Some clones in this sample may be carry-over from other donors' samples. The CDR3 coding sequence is TGCGCCAGCAGCCAAGACATGGTCCTCCACTTT. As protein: CASSQDMVLHF.